This TCR beta chain was sequenced for a study of cytomegalovirus exposure and HLA in healthy donors. Both 60 Vbeta primers and 13 Jbeta primers went into the PCR. The table came from immunoSEQ multiplex PCR; TCRdb's copy has only in-frame clones and leaves some out. The sample shows approximately 79,000 clones, about four fifths of them seen only once. Study observations and caveats: An Asian-associated ancestry cluster reportedly showed fewer N-insertions than the approximately 630-donor mean in a later analysis.

Turning to this clone: No antigen is known for it.

The sample was PBMCs. The sequence derives from a male donor in good health and CMV-seropositive.

DNA of the CDR3: TGTGCCAGCACTAGCGGGGGGCCCTCAGGGGAGCAGTACTTC. As protein: CASTSGGPSGEQYF. The V and J genes are TRBV27 and TRBJ2-7; 11 bases match TRBD2. The germline gives CDR1 MNHEY, CDR2 SMNVEV (reference sequence). Unmatched junction bases numbered 9, after V lost 7 bases and J lost 7 bases. The CDR3 totals 14 residues.